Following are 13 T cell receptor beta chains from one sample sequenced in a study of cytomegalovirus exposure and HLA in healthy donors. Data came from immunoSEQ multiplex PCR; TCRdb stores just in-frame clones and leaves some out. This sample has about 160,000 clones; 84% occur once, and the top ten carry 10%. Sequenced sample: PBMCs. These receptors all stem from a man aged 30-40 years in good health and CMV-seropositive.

The CDR3 spells CASSLKSGVNTGELFF. The CDR3 DNA follows: TGTGCCAGCAGTTTAAAGTCAGGGGTCAACACCGGGGAGCTGTTTTTT. V and J are TRBV27 and TRBJ2-2, with a possible D match to TRBD1 (6 bases). CDR1 is MNHEY, CDR2 SMNVEV, per germline (reference sequence). This CDR3 comprises 16 residues. Trimming shortened V by 2 bases and J by 2 bases, and 12 bases separated the two germline ends.

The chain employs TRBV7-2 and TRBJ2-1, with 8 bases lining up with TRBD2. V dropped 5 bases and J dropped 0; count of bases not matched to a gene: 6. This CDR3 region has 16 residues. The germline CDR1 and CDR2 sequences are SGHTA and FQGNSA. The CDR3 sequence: CASSALAGSSYNEQFF. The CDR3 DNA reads TGTGCCAGCAGCGCCTTAGCGGGGAGCTCCTACAATGAGCAGTTCTTC.

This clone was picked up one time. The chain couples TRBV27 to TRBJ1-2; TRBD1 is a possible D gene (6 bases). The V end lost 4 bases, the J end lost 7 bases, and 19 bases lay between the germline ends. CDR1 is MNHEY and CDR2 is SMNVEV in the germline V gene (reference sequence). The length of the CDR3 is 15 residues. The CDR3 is CASSSQITGWRGYTF. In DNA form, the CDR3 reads TGTGCCAGCAGTTCCCAAATCACAGGGTGGCGTGGCTACACCTTC.

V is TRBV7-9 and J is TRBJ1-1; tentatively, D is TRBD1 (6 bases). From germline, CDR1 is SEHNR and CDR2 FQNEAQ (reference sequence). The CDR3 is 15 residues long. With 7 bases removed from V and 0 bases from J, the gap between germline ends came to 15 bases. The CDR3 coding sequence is TGTGCCAGCACCGAACCGGGACAACTGAACACTGAAGCTTTCTTT. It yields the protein CASTEPGQLNTEAFF.

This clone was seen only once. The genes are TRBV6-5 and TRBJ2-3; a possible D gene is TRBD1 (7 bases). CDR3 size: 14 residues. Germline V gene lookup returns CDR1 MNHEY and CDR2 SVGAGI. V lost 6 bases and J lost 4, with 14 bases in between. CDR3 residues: CASRTGTSADTQYF. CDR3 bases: TGTGCCAGCAGGACAGGGACTTCTGCAGATACGCAGTATTTT.

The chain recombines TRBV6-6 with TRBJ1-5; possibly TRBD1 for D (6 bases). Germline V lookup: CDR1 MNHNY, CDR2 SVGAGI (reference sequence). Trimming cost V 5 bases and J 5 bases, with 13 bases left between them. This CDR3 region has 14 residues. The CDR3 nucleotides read TGTGCCAGCAGTAAACAGGGTAGTCATCAGCCCCAGCATTTT. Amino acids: CASSKQGSHQPQHF.

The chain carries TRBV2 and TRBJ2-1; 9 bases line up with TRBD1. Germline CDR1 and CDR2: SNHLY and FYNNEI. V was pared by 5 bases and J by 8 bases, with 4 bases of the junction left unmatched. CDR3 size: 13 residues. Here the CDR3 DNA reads TGTGCCAGCAGTTGGGACAGGGCCGATGAGCAGTTCTTC. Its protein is CASSWDRADEQFF.

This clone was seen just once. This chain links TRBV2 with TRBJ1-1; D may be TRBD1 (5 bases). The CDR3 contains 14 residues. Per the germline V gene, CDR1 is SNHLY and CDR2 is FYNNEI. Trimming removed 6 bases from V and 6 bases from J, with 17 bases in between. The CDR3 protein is CASRPAGGVAEAFF. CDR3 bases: TGTGCCAGCAGACCGGCGGGGGGGGTTGCTGAAGCTTTCTTT. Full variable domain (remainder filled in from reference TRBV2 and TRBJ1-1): EPEVTQTPSHQVTQMGQEVILRCVPISNHLYFYWYRQILGQKVEFLVSFYNNEISEKSEIFDDQFSVERPDGSNFTLKIRSTKLEDSAMYFCASRPAGGVAEAFFGQGTRLTVV.

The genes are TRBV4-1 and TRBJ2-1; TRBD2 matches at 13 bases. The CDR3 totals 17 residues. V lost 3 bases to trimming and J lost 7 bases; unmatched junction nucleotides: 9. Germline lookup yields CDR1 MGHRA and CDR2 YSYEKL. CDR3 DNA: TGCGCCAGCAGCCAGGGACTAGCGGGACCCCTTCTGAATGAGCAGTTCTTC. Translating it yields CASSQGLAGPLLNEQFF.

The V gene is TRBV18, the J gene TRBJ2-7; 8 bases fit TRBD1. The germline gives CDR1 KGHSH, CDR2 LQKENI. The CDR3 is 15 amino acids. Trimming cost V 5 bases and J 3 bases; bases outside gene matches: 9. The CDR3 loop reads CASSSSGRGRYEQYF. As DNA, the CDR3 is TGTGCCAGCTCAAGCTCGGGCAGGGGGCGCTACGAGCAGTACTTC.

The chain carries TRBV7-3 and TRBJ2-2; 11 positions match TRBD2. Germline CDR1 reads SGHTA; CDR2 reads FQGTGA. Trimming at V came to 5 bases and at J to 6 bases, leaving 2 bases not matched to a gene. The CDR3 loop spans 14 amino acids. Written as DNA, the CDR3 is TGTGCCAGCAGCCTAGCGGGAGGTTCCGGGGAGCTGTTTTTT. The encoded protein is CASSLAGGSGELFF. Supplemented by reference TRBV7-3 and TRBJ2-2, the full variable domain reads GAGVSQTPSNKVTEKGKYVELRCDPISGHTALYWYRQSLGQGPEFLIYFQGTGAADDSGLPNDRFFAVRPEGSVSTLKIQRTERGDSAVYLCASSLAGGSGELFFGEGSRLTVL.

The CDR3 protein is CASSVPHSGTGERGSNQPQHF. The CDR3 nucleotides read TGTGCCAGCAGTGTACCTCACTCCGGGACAGGGGAAAGGGGTAGCAATCAGCCCCAGCATTTT. This chain connects TRBV2 to TRBJ1-5; TRBD1 agrees at 10 bases. CDR3 size: 21 residues. Germline assignment: CDR1 SNHLY and CDR2 FYNNEI. The V gene end was trimmed by 4 bases and the J gene end by 0 bases; junction bases not matched to a gene: 18.

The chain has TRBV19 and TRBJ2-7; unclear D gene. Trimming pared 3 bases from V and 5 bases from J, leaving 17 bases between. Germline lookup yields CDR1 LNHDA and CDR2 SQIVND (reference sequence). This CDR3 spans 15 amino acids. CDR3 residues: CASSILGIPEDEQYF. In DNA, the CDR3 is TGTGCCAGTAGTATCCTTGGAATCCCTGAGGACGAGCAGTACTTC.